The 29 T cell receptor beta chains listed next were all sequenced from one sample in a study of cytomegalovirus exposure and HLA in healthy donors. Primers for the PCR totalled 60 Vbeta and 13 Jbeta. Profiled with immunoSEQ multiplex PCR; TCRdb holds only in-frame clones, not every one. Of over 150,000 clones in the sample, approximately 76% were seen once. Source material: PBMCs. The receptors derive from a man in his 60s in good health and CMV-seronegative.

The rearrangement uses TRBV7-9 and TRBJ2-4; 8 nucleotides line up with TRBD1. CDR3 length equals 15 residues. Germline CDR1 reads SEHNR; CDR2 reads FQNEAQ (reference sequence). Losses at the gene ends were 5 bases for V and 1 base for J; bases not matched to a gene: 4. The CDR3 DNA is TGTGCCAGCAGCGGACAGGGTGTTGCCAAAAACATTCAGTACTTC. Amino acid sequence: CASSGQGVAKNIQYF.

The chain couples TRBV2 to TRBJ2-2; 7 bases fit TRBD1. This CDR3 has 13 amino acids. The V gene's germline CDR1 is SNHLY and CDR2 FYNNEI. Unmatched junction bases numbered 3, after V lost 6 bases and J lost 5 bases. The CDR3 nucleotides are TGTGCCAGCAGGGCACAGGGGACCGGGGAGCTGTTTTTT. Residues: CASRAQGTGELFF.

The chain recombines TRBV11-2 with TRBJ2-4, with D perhaps TRBD1 (6 bases). This CDR3 has 16 amino acids. Trimming took 5 bases from V and 0 from J, leaving 14 bases between them. Germline CDR1 SGHAT, CDR2 FQNNGV. This CDR3 reads CASSLRGKLAKNIQYF. CDR3 DNA sequence: TGTGCCAGCAGCCTAAGGGGGAAACTAGCCAAAAACATTCAGTACTTC.

This clone showed up just once. V is TRBV6-6 and J is TRBJ2-5, with 10 nucleotides matching TRBD1. The end of the DNA aligns better with TRBJ2-7, so the J call may be wrong. Per germline, CDR1 MNHNY and CDR2 SVGAGI (reference sequence). The CDR3 has 16 amino acids. The CDR3 DNA reads as TGTGCCAGCAGTTCCAACGACAGGGGGCGGCCCAACGAGCAGTACTTC. Translation: CASSSNDRGRPNEQYF.

This CDR3 is CASSPGTISTDTQYF. The CDR3 DNA reads as TGTGCCAGCAGCCCTGGGACTATTTCCACAGATACGCAGTATTTT. The rearrangement links TRBV7-3 to TRBJ2-3; 7 positions agree with TRBD2. Germline CDR1 SGHTA, CDR2 FQGTGA. V lost 5 bases, J lost 2 bases, and 7 bases stayed unmatched. The CDR3 loop spans 15 amino acids.

This clone has just one count. The chain uses TRBV7-3 and TRBJ2-1; D possibly corresponds to TRBD2 (7 bases). CDR1 SGHTA and CDR2 FQGTGA come from the germline V gene. The CDR3 covers 15 residues. V lost 6 bases and J lost 4, with 16 bases in between. CDR3 DNA sequence: TGTGCCAGCAGTCCCCTGGCGGGGGCTTACAATGAGCAGTTCTTC. Translating gives CASSPLAGAYNEQFF.

This chain connects TRBV6-5 to TRBJ2-7, with TRBD2 matching 7 bases. The CDR3 is made up of 14 amino acids. V lost 5 bases and J lost 5; bases outside the gene matches: 9. The germline CDR1 and CDR2 sequences are MNHEY and SVGAGI. CDR3 nucleotide sequence: TGTGCCAGCAGTACCTCAGCGGGGCGCAACGAGCAGTACTTC. Protein product: CASSTSAGRNEQYF.

This clone was seen a handful of times. Other DNA sequences within the sample encode an identical CDR3. The gene calls are TRBV6-5 and TRBJ1-5, with a possible D match to TRBD1 (6 bases). V shed 6 bases and J shed 3 bases, with 12 bases lying between them. Germline V lookup: CDR1 MNHEY, CDR2 SVGAGI. The CDR3 is 14 amino acids. The CDR3 sequence is CASSTGQHNQPQHF. Written as DNA, the CDR3 is TGTGCCAGCAGCACGGGACAACACAATCAGCCCCAGCATTTT.

The chain employs TRBV19 and TRBJ2-2; TRBD1 agrees at 7 bases. Trimming took 10 bases from V and 3 from J; bases not matched to a gene: 5. The CDR3 contains 13 residues. The germline V gene has CDR1 LNHDA and CDR2 SQIVND (reference sequence). For the CDR3, the DNA is TGTGCCACCGACAGGGCAGACACCGGGGAGCTGTTTTTT. This translates into CATDRADTGELFF.

The chain employs TRBV5-8 and TRBJ2-3, with 11 bases aligning to TRBD2. V lost 3 bases and J lost 5; bases outside the gene matches: 8. This CDR3 is built from 16 residues. From germline, CDR1 is SGHTS and CDR2 YDEGEE. The CDR3 sequence is CASSSVLAGVGDTQYF. The CDR3 DNA is TGTGCCAGCAGCTCAGTACTAGCGGGAGTGGGAGATACGCAGTATTTT. Based on the CDR3 plus reference TRBV5-8 and TRBJ2-3, the full variable domain is EAGVTQSPTHLIKTRGQQATLRCSPISGHTSVYWYQQALGLGLQFLLWYDEGEERNRGNFPPRFSGRQFPNYSSELNVNALELEDSALYLCASSSVLAGVGDTQYFGPGTRLTVL.

The CDR3 DNA is TGTGCCAGCAGTGAAGTTTCACCGGGACAGCGAGAGACCCAGTACTTC. It is translated as CASSEVSPGQRETQYF. The genes are TRBV2 and TRBJ2-5, with 7 bases lining up with TRBD1. Trimming at V came to 1 base and at J to 4 bases, leaving 9 bases not matched to a gene. CDR3 length: 16 amino acids. CDR1 and CDR2 from the germline V gene are SNHLY and FYNNEI.

The chain carries TRBV20-1 and TRBJ1-2; D is unresolved. The CDR3 is 11 amino acids. In germline, CDR1 is DFQATT, CDR2 SNEGSKA (reference sequence). V was trimmed by 5 bases and J by 8 bases, leaving 12 bases between them. DNA for the CDR3: TGCAGTGCTCCCAATCGGTTCGGCTACACCTTC. Protein sequence: CSAPNRFGYTF.

The gene calls are TRBV30 and TRBJ2-1, with 8 bases lining up with TRBD2. CDR1 and CDR2 from the germline V gene are GTSNPN and SVGIG (reference sequence). The trim removed 0 bases at V and 7 bases at J, leaving 5 bases unmatched. The CDR3 spans 14 residues. The CDR3 region is CAWSVPGGWNEQFF. In DNA, the CDR3 is TGTGCCTGGAGTGTTCCGGGGGGGTGGAATGAGCAGTTCTTC.

The rearrangement uses TRBV28 and TRBJ1-2; 10 nucleotides line up with TRBD1. Germline lookup yields CDR1 MDHEN and CDR2 SYDVKM. CDR3 size: 16 residues. J gave up 8 bases and V 6 bases, and 15 bases lay outside the gene matches. CDR3 residues: CASSYLSGQGIVGYTF. The DNA for the CDR3 is TGTGCCAGCAGCTACTTATCGGGACAGGGGATCGTCGGCTACACCTTC.

The CDR3 bases are TGCGCCAGCAGCCAAGGGACTAGCGGAGCGAACACCGGGGAGCTGTTTTTT. Amino acid sequence: CASSQGTSGANTGELFF. V gene TRBV4-1 combines with J gene TRBJ2-2; 10 bases are shared with TRBD2. V lost 1 base and J lost 0; bases outside the gene matches: 2. Germline V gene lookup returns CDR1 MGHRA and CDR2 YSYEKL. This CDR3 contains 17 residues.

The table lists this clone with a few counts. The chain carries TRBV30 and TRBJ1-5, with 7 positions matching TRBD1. CDR3 length: 13 residues. Germline lookup yields CDR1 GTSNPN and CDR2 SVGIG (reference sequence). V was clipped by 4 bases and J by 6 bases; unmatched bases: 6. Here the CDR3 DNA reads TGTGCCTGGACCCTCACAGGGGCTCAGCCCCAGCATTTT. Amino acids: CAWTLTGAQPQHF.

V usage is TRBV5-1 and J usage is TRBJ1-1; a weak D match, TRBD1 (5 bases). Germline V gene lookup returns CDR1 SGHRS and CDR2 YFSETQ. The CDR3 has 13 residues. The ends were cut back, 2 bases at V and 3 bases at J, with 8 bases in the middle. The CDR3 here is CASSFGGDTEAFF. CDR3 DNA sequence: TGCGCCAGCAGCTTTGGAGGGGACACTGAAGCTTTCTTT.

The rearrangement uses TRBV19 and TRBJ2-6, with 7 bases lining up with TRBD1. J lost 0 bases, V lost 6 bases, and 8 bases had no gene match. CDR3 length equals 17 residues. Per the germline V gene, CDR1 is LNHDA and CDR2 is SQIVND (reference sequence). The CDR3 region is CASSRDSSVSGANVLTF. The DNA of the CDR3 is TGTGCCAGTAGCCGGGACAGCAGCGTCTCTGGGGCCAACGTCCTGACTTTC.

The chain links TRBV10-3 to TRBJ2-2; D remains ambiguous. The CDR3 extends over 14 amino acids. CDR1 and CDR2 (germline): ENHRY, SYGVKD. Trimming shortened V by 2 bases and J by 2 bases, and 6 bases separated the two germline ends. CDR3 bases: TGTGCCATCAGTGAGACACACAACACCGGGGAGCTGTTTTTT. Its protein is CAISETHNTGELFF.

The V gene is TRBV5-1, the J gene TRBJ2-3, with 10 bases fitting TRBD2. CDR1 and CDR2 (germline): SGHRS, YFSETQ. This CDR3 spans 21 amino acids. Losses at the gene ends were 0 bases for V and 1 base for J; bases not matched to a gene: 17. The CDR3 nucleotides read TGCGCCAGCAGCTTGGGATCTGCGCGGTCAAGGACTAGCGGCGGCACAGATACGCAGTATTTT. This gives the protein CASSLGSARSRTSGGTDTQYF.

The chain carries TRBV6-5 and TRBJ1-6; D unclear. From germline, CDR1 is MNHEY and CDR2 SVGAGI. The CDR3 spans 14 residues. V was cut by 2 bases and J by 8 bases, with 10 bases left in between. CDR3 region: CASSYAVLDSPLHF. Here the CDR3 DNA reads TGTGCCAGCAGTTACGCGGTCTTGGATTCACCCCTCCACTTT.

The chain couples TRBV19 to TRBJ1-4; D ambiguous. Germline V gives CDR1 LNHDA, CDR2 SQIVND (reference sequence). The CDR3 covers 16 residues. Trimming left V 6 bases short and J 3 bases short, with 17 bases between. The CDR3: CASRATGEAANEKLFF. As DNA, the CDR3 is TGTGCCAGTAGAGCGACCGGGGAGGCGGCTAATGAAAAACTGTTTTTT.

This chain connects TRBV7-9 to TRBJ2-6, with D maybe TRBD2 (5 bases). Germline assignment: CDR1 SEHNR and CDR2 FQNEAQ (reference sequence). V gave up 4 bases and J gave up 2 bases, with 18 bases separating them. CDR3 length: 18 amino acids. The CDR3 DNA is TGTGCCAGCAGCTCGGGAATCCTAGGGTCAGCTGGGGCCAACGTCCTGACTTTC. Its translation is CASSSGILGSAGANVLTF.

J is TRBJ1-1 and V is TRBV7-9, with TRBD1 as a possible D gene (5 bases). Germline V lookup: CDR1 SEHNR, CDR2 FQNEAQ (reference sequence). Deletions cut 5 bases from V and 5 bases from J, with 15 bases between. The length of the CDR3 is 14 residues. The CDR3 DNA reads as TGTGCCAGCAGCGAAATATGGGGGGGGACTGAAGCTTTCTTT. The encoded protein is CASSEIWGGTEAFF. Based on the CDR3 plus reference TRBV7-9 and TRBJ1-1, the full variable domain is DTGVSQNPRHKITKRGQNVTFRCDPISEHNRLYWYRQTLGQGPEFLTYFQNEAQLEKSRLLSDRFSAERPKGSFSTLEIQRTEQGDSAMYLCASSEIWGGTEAFFGQGTRLTVV.

The chain uses TRBV5-8 and TRBJ2-1, with D perhaps matching TRBD1 (7 bases). Trimming removed 0 bases at V and 0 bases at J, with 13 bases between. CDR1 is SGHTS, CDR2 YDEGEE, per germline. This CDR3 comprises 17 residues. This CDR3 reads CASSLGGRTGSYNEQFF. The CDR3 DNA reads as TGTGCCAGCAGCTTGGGGGGGAGGACAGGCTCCTACAATGAGCAGTTCTTC.

The V call is TRBV14, the J call TRBJ1-2; 7 positions agree with TRBD1. The CDR3 is 17 residues long. Germline V gene lookup returns CDR1 SGHDN and CDR2 FVKESK. The V gene end was trimmed by 1 base and the J gene end by 3 bases; junction bases not matched to a gene: 11. This chain's CDR3 is CASSQGDRAWGDYGYTF. For the CDR3, the DNA is TGTGCCAGCAGCCAAGGTGACAGGGCGTGGGGCGACTATGGCTACACCTTC.

The V and J genes are TRBV6-5 and TRBJ1-1; D is possibly TRBD1 (5 bases). This CDR3 has 16 residues. V was cut by 0 bases and J by 0 bases, with 11 bases left in between. Germline assignment: CDR1 MNHEY and CDR2 SVGAGI. The CDR3, as DNA: TGTGCCAGCAGTTACTCAAACCAGGGCATGAACACTGAAGCTTTCTTT. Its translation: CASSYSNQGMNTEAFF.

This clone has only one observation. The chain carries TRBV7-9 and TRBJ1-2; the D is unclear. Germline CDR1 reads SEHNR; CDR2 reads FQNEAQ (reference sequence). This CDR3 has 14 amino acids. V dropped 0 bases and J dropped 8 bases, with 13 bases sitting between them. As DNA, the CDR3 is TGTGCCAGCAGCTTAGCGCGATTCGGCGGAGGCTACACCTTC. Translated, it gives CASSLARFGGGYTF.

The chain links TRBV9 to TRBJ2-7; D remains unclear. The V and J ends lost 0 bases and 0 bases respectively, with 10 bases between them. Germline CDR1 SGDLS, CDR2 YYNGEE. The CDR3 runs to 15 residues. The DNA for the CDR3 is TGTGCCAGCAGCGTAGCAGTGACTGGCTCCTACGAGCAGTACTTC. This encodes CASSVAVTGSYEQYF. Using reference TRBV9 and TRBJ2-7 for the parts outside the CDR3, the full variable domain is DSGVTQTPKHLITATGQRVTLRCSPRSGDLSVYWYQQSLDQGLQFLIQYYNGEERAKGNILERFSAQQFPDLHSELNLSSLELGDSALYFCASSVAVTGSYEQYFGPGTRLTVT.